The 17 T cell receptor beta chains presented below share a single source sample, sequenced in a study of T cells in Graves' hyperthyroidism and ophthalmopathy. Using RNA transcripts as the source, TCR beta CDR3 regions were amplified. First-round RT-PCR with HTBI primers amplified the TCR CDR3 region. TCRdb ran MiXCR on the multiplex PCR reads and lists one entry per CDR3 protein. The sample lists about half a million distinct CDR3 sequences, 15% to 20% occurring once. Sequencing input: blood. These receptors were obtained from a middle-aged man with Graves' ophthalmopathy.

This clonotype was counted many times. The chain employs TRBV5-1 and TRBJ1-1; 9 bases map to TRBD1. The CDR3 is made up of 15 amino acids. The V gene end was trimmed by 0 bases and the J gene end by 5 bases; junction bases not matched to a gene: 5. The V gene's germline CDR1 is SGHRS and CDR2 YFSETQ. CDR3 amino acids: CASSLGDRGVTEAFF. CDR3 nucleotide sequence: TGCGCCAGCAGCTTGGGAGACAGGGGGGTGACTGAAGCTTTCTTT.

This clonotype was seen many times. CDR3 sequence: CASSSPGNSYNEQFF. CDR3 DNA sequence: TGTGCCAGCAGCTCACCAGGGAATTCCTACAATGAGCAGTTCTTC. This sequence joins TRBV11-2 and TRBJ2-1; D is possibly TRBD1 (5 bases). Germline CDR1 and CDR2: SGHAT and FQNNGV. The CDR3 runs to 15 residues. Trimming shortened V by 4 bases and J by 1 base, and 11 bases separated the two germline ends.

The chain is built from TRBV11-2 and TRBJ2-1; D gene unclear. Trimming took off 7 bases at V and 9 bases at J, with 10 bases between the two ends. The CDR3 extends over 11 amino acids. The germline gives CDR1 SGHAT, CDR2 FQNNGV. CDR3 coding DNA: TGTGCCAGCACCCCAGCCGGTGAGCAGTTCTTC. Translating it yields CASTPAGEQFF.

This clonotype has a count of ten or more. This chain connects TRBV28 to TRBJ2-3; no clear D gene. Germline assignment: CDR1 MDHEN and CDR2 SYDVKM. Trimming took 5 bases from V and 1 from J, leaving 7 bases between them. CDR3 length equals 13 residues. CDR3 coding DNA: TGTGCCAGCAGTCCTACTCGCACAGATACGCAGTATTTT. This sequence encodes CASSPTRTDTQYF.

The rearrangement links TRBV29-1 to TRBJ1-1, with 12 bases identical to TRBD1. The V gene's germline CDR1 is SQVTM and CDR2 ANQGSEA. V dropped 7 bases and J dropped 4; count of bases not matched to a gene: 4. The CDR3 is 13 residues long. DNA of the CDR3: TGCAGCGGGGGGACAGGGGGCTTCACTGAAGCTTTCTTT. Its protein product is CSGGTGGFTEAFF.

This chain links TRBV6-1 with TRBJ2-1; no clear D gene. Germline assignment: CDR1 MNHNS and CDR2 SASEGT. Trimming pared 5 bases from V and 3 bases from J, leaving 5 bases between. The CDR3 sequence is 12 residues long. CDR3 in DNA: TGTGCCAGCAGTAAACACTACAATGAGCAGTTCTTC. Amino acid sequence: CASSKHYNEQFF.

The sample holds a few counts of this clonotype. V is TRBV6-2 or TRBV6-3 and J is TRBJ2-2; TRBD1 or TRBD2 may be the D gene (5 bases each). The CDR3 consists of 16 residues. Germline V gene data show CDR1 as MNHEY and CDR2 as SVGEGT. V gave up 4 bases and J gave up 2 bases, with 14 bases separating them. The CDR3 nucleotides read TGTGCCAGCAGTTTCCGGGACGGTCAAAACACCGGGGAGCTGTTTTTT. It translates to CASSFRDGQNTGELFF.

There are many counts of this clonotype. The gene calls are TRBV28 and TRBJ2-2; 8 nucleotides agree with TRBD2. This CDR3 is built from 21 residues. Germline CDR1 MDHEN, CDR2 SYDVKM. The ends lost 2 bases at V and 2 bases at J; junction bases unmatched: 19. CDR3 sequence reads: CASSLTIGLTGTRINTGELFF. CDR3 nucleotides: TGTGCCAGCAGTTTAACGATAGGGCTAACCGGGACTAGGATTAACACCGGGGAGCTGTTTTTT.

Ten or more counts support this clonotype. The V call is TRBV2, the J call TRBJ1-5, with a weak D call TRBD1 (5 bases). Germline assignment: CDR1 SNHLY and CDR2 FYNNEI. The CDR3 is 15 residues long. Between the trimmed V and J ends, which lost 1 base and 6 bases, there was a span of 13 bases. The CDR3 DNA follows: TGTGCCAGCAGTGAAGGGCAGGGAGGCAGTCAGCCCCAGCATTTT. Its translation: CASSEGQGGSQPQHF.

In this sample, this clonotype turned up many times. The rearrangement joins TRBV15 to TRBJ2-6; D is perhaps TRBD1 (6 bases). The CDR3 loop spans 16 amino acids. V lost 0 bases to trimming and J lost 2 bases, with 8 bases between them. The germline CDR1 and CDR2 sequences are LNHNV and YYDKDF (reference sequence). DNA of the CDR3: TGTGCCACCAGCAGAGATGGGGGCGCTGGGGCCAACGTCCTGACTTTC. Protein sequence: CATSRDGGAGANVLTF.

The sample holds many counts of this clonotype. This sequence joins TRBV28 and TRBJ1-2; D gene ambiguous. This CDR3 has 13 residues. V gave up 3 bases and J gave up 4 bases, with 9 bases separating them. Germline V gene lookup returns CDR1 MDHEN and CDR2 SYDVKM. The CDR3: CASSFMVLYGYTF. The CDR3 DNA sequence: TGTGCCAGCAGTTTTATGGTACTCTATGGCTACACCTTC.

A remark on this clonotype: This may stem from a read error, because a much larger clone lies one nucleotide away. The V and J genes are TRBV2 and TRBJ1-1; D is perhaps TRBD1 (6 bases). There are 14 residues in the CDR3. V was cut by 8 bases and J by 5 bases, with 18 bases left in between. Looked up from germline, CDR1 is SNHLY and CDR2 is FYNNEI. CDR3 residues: CASGLGRGWTEAFF. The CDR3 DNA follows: TGTGCCAGCGGCTTGGGCAGGGGCTGGACTGAAGCTTTCTTT.

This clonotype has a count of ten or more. The CDR3: CASSEVVEYNEQFF. The CDR3 DNA follows: TGTGCCAGCAGTGAAGTAGTCGAATACAATGAGCAGTTCTTC. This chain uses TRBV6-1 with TRBJ2-1; D is uncertain. The CDR3 covers 14 residues. V was shortened by 1 base and J by 4 bases, with 8 bases between the two germline ends. Germline V gives CDR1 MNHNS, CDR2 SASEGT.

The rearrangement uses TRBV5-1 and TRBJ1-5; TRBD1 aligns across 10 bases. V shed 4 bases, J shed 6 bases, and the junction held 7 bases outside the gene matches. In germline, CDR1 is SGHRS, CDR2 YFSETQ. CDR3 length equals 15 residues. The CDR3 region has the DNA TGCGCCAGCAGCCCGGGACAGGGGAACACTCAGCCCCAGCATTTT. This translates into CASSPGQGNTQPQHF.

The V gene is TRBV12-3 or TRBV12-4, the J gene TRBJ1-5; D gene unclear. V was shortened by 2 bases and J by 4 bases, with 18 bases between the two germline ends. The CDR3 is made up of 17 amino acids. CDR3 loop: CASSLSPARKLNQPQHF. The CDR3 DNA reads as TGTGCCAGCAGTTTATCCCCCGCCAGGAAACTTAATCAGCCCCAGCATTTT.

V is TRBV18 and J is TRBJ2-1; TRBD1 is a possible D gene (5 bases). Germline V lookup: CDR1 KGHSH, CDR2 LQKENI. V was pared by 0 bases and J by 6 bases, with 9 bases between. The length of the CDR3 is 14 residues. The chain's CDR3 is CASSPPPGSNEQFF. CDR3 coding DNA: TGTGCCAGCTCACCACCCCCAGGGTCCAATGAGCAGTTCTTC. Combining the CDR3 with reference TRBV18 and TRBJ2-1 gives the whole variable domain NAGVMQNPRHLVRRRGQEARLRCSPMKGHSHVYWYRQLPEEGLKFMVYLQKENIIDESGMPKERFSAEFPKEGPSILRIQQVVRGDSAAYFCASSPPPGSNEQFFGPGTRLTVL.

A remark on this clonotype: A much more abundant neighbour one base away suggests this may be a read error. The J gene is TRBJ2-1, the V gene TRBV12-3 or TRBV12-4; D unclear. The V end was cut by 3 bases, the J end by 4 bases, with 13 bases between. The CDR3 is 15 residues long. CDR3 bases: TGTGCCAGCAGTTTCCCTGCGGCCACATACAATGAGCAGTTCTTC. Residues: CASSFPAATYNEQFF.